This is a list of T cell receptor beta chains from one sample in a study of identical twins. MiXCR, run by TCRdb on the 5' RACE reads, gives a single entry per CDR3 protein. The table shows around 200,000 distinct CDR3 sequences, with approximately 9% occurring only once. The specimen sequenced was memory (CD45RO+) T cells sorted from blood. The receptor set was obtained from a woman between 18 and 29 years old in good health. Both conserved end residues are part of each CDR3. Each record gives: clone size, D gene, J gene, V gene, CDR3 DNA, CDR3 protein. The D gene is left open where the match is weak. Size is stated for part of the rows, as once, few or many counts, or as a class when the clone is expanded.

- TRBD2 TRBJ2-3 TRBV5-6 TGTGCCAGCAGCTTGGCGGGGGGGGATACGCAGTATTTT CASSLAGGDTQYF
few TRBD1 TRBJ1-6 TRBV10-2 TGCGCCAGCAGTGAAAGACGCCGGGACAGGGAAAATTCACCCCTCCACTTT CASSERRRDRENSPLHF
many - TRBJ2-1 TRBV7-9 TGTGCCAGCATGGTGCGGGTACCATACAATGAGCAGTTCTTC CASMVRVPYNEQFF
- TRBD1 TRBJ1-6 TRBV27 TGTGCCAGCAGATGGGACAGAAGATATAATTCACCCCTCCACTTT CASRWDRRYNSPLHF
many - TRBJ1-1 TRBV6-5 TGTGCCAGCAGTTACTCAACAGGGAACACTGAAGCTTTCTTT CASSYSTGNTEAFF
many - TRBJ1-2 TRBV7-9 TGTGCCAGCAGCTCGAGCCCAGGAACTGGCTACACCTTC CASSSSPGTGYTF
- - TRBJ2-5 TRBV9 TGTGCCAGCAGCGGCCCCGGGGGAGAGACCCAGTACTTC CASSGPGGETQYF
few - TRBJ2-4 TRBV20-1 TGCAGTGCTAGTCTACTAGCTGTAGCCAAAAACATTCAGTACTTC CSASLLAVAKNIQYF
few - TRBJ2-2 TRBV7-2 TGTGCCAGCAGCTCCTCCATAGGGGAGGTCACCGGGGAGCTGTTTTTT CASSSSIGEVTGELFF
few - TRBJ2-5 TRBV4-3 TGCGCCAGCAGCCCCGGACAGCCTCTGCTCCAAGAGACCCAGTACTTC CASSPGQPLLQETQYF
few - TRBJ2-7 TRBV7-2 TGTGCCAGCAGCTTAGCTATGCGGGGCGGCGGCGAGCAGTACTTC CASSLAMRGGGEQYF
many - TRBJ1-1 TRBV20-1 TGCAGTGCTAGAGATATCGGTAGGGAGGCTACTGAAGCTTTCTTT CSARDIGREATEAFF
few - TRBJ2-7 TRBV5-1 TGCGCCAGCAGCTTGCCCCGAACGCCCTCCTACGAGCAGTACTTC CASSLPRTPSYEQYF
- TRBD1 TRBJ1-2 TRBV3-1 TGTGCCAGCAGCCAAGGCGCCAGGGGGCATGGCTACACCTTC CASSQGARGHGYTF
many TRBD1 TRBJ2-4 TRBV27 TGTGCCAGCATCCGGACAGGGAAGGTCATTCAGTACTTC CASIRTGKVIQYF
- TRBD2 TRBJ2-7 TRBV2 TGTGCCAGCAACGGACTAGCGGGAGCCTACGAGCAGTACTTC CASNGLAGAYEQYF
- - TRBJ2-3 TRBV5-6 TGTGCCAGCAGCCCAACCTTCGGGACGGAGAACACAGATACGCAGTATTTT CASSPTFGTENTDTQYF
many - TRBJ2-1 TRBV29-1 TGCAGCGTTGAACTAGGTGTAGCGGAGACCTACAATGAGCAGTTCTTC CSVELGVAETYNEQFF
many - TRBJ2-7 TRBV5-5 TGTGCCAGCAGCTTTACAGGGATTCCCTACGAGCAGTACTTC CASSFTGIPYEQYF
- TRBD1 TRBJ1-4 TRBV20-1 TGCAGTGCTAGGCCAAGGACAGGGAATGAAAAACTGTTTTTT CSARPRTGNEKLFF
few - TRBJ2-7 TRBV5-5 TGTGCCAGCAGCGAGTTTAATGACACCCCCGTGCAGTACTTC CASSEFNDTPVQYF
few - TRBJ2-3 TRBV20-1 TGCAGTGCTAGCTGGGTAGACAACCTCTACGGCACAGATACGCAGTATTTT CSASWVDNLYGTDTQYF
many - TRBJ1-1 TRBV5-1 TGCGCCAGCAGCTTAGGCCTCACCTCGGGAACTGAAGCTTTCTTT CASSLGLTSGTEAFF
many - TRBJ2-1 TRBV20-1 TGCAGCCACCGAGGTTTCTCCTACAATGAGCAGTTCTTC CSHRGFSYNEQFF
- - TRBJ1-6 TRBV20-1 TGCAGTGCTAGAGAGGGGGATATGATGAATTCACCCCTCCACTTT CSAREGDMMNSPLHF